The 15 T cell receptor beta chains below were found in one sample sequenced in a study of T-cell memory formation after mild COVID-19. One entry per CDR3 protein, called by TCRdb with MiXCR from the 5' RACE reads. The data show about 400,000 distinct CDR3 sequences, 16% seen once. Sequenced material: PBMCs or a T cell subset sorted from them (not recorded which). The source of these receptors is a man aged 18 to 30 who had mild COVID-19 (a few samples of this study predate the infection). Cell type and time point are not known.

This clonotype was seen more than once but under ten times. The chain links TRBV30 to TRBJ1-4; D call uncertain. Deletions cut 0 bases from V and 7 bases from J, with 15 bases between. CDR3 length: 15 amino acids. Germline V gene sequence: CDR1 GTSNPN, CDR2 SVGIG (reference sequence). Here the CDR3 reads CAWSVREGISEKLFF. In DNA form, the CDR3 reads TGTGCCTGGAGTGTACGGGAGGGCATTAGTGAAAAACTGTTTTTT. Supplemented by reference TRBV30 and TRBJ1-4, the full variable domain reads SQTIHQWPATLVQPVGSPLSLECTVEGTSNPNLYWYRQAAGRGLQLLFYSVGIGQISSEVPQNLSASRPQDRQFILSSKKLLLSDSGFYLCAWSVREGISEKLFFGSGTQLSVL.

This clonotype was counted between two and nine times. The chain employs TRBV4-2 and TRBJ2-3; TRBD2 is a possible D gene (6 bases). The CDR3 has 14 amino acids. Germline CDR1 and CDR2: LGHNA and YNFKEQ. Trimming stripped 2 bases from V and 5 bases from J, with 11 bases between. The CDR3 loop is CASSQNSGRDTQYF. The CDR3 DNA sequence: TGTGCCAGCAGCCAAAATAGCGGTCGAGATACGCAGTATTTT.

The rearrangement uses TRBV7-2 and TRBJ2-2, with D tentatively TRBD1 (6 bases). The CDR3 is 15 amino acids. V gave up 5 bases and J gave up 3 bases, with 13 bases separating them. Per the germline V gene, CDR1 is SGHTA and CDR2 is FQGNSA. This chain's CDR3 is CASSLNPGDTGELFF. The DNA for the CDR3 is TGTGCCAGCAGCCTTAATCCAGGGGACACCGGGGAGCTGTTTTTT.

This clonotype was counted a few times. The genes are TRBV4-1 and TRBJ1-5; D not certain. This CDR3 is 15 amino acids long. V was cut by 0 bases and J by 5 bases, with 11 bases left in between. Germline V gene sequence: CDR1 MGHRA, CDR2 YSYEKL. CDR3 sequence: CASSQDQGMDQPQHF. DNA for the CDR3: TGCGCCAGCAGCCAAGATCAAGGTATGGATCAGCCCCAGCATTTT.

The V and J genes are TRBV11-1 and TRBJ1-1; D is perhaps TRBD1 (5 bases). The germline CDR1 and CDR2 sequences are SGHAT and FQDESV (reference sequence). Trimming left V 3 bases short and J 0 bases short, with 8 bases between. This CDR3 is 14 amino acids long. CDR3 loop: CASSFGALNTEAFF. CDR3 nucleotide sequence: TGTGCCAGCAGCTTCGGGGCCCTGAACACTGAAGCTTTCTTT.

The chain recombines TRBV29-1 with TRBJ2-7; D not certain. Trimming shortened V by 0 bases and J by 1 base, and 4 bases separated the two germline ends. The length of the CDR3 is 12 residues. Per germline, CDR1 SQVTM and CDR2 ANQGSEA. CDR3 amino acids: CSVEDSSYEQYF. The CDR3 DNA follows: TGCAGCGTTGAAGATTCATCCTACGAGCAGTACTTC.

Many counts were recorded for this clonotype. The J gene is TRBJ1-1, the V gene TRBV12-3 or TRBV12-4, with D possibly TRBD1 on 6 matching bases. CDR3 length equals 11 residues. The ends were cut back, 2 bases at V and 11 bases at J, with 9 bases in the middle. The CDR3 DNA reads as TGTGCCAGCAGTTTACAGGGGTCGGCTTTCTTT. Translated: CASSLQGSAFF.

This clonotype was observed many times. The chain employs TRBV5-5 and TRBJ1-1; TRBD1 might be the D (6 bases). Per the germline V gene, CDR1 is SGHKS and CDR2 is YYEKEE (reference sequence). CDR3 size: 14 residues. V shed 4 bases and J shed 1 base, with 11 bases lying between them. CDR3 in DNA: TGTGCCAGCAGCCTCAGGGGCCCGAACACTGAAGCTTTCTTT. Translated, it gives CASSLRGPNTEAFF.

This clonotype was counted between two and nine times. As DNA, the CDR3 is TGTGCCAGCAGGTTGGGCGAGCAGTACTTC. Amino acids: CASRLGEQYF. This chain uses TRBV6-1 with TRBJ2-7; D call uncertain. Trimming removed 6 bases from V and 6 bases from J, with 6 bases in between. Germline CDR1 is MNHNS and CDR2 is SASEGT. The CDR3 is 10 residues long.

The V call is TRBV7-2, the J call TRBJ1-2, with 7 positions matching TRBD1. The CDR3 has 13 residues. The ends lost 6 bases at V and 8 bases at J; junction bases unmatched: 9. Germline V CDR1 and CDR2: SGHTA, FQGNSA. CDR3 DNA sequence: TGTGCCAGCAGTTACCGGGACAGCCCAGGCTACACCTTC. Amino acid sequence: CASSYRDSPGYTF.

This clonotype appeared a few times. This sequence joins TRBV27 and TRBJ2-7, with 9 bases lining up with TRBD1. The V gene's germline CDR1 is MNHEY and CDR2 SMNVEV (reference sequence). The CDR3 contains 15 residues. The trim removed 5 bases at V and 1 base at J, leaving 6 bases unmatched. The CDR3 loop reads CASSVTGGASYEQYF. CDR3 sequence (DNA): TGTGCCAGCAGTGTTACAGGGGGCGCGTCCTACGAGCAGTACTTC.

The chain carries TRBV7-9 and TRBJ1-2; the D gene is possibly TRBD1 (6 bases). Germline V lookup: CDR1 SEHNR, CDR2 FQNEAQ (reference sequence). V was trimmed by 4 bases and J by 2 bases, leaving 14 bases between them. This CDR3 has 15 amino acids. As DNA, the CDR3 is TGTGCCAGCAGCTGGGGACACAGAAAGAACTATGGCTACACCTTC. This encodes CASSWGHRKNYGYTF.

The chain has TRBV7-6 and TRBJ2-1; D might be TRBD1 or TRBD2, each matching 5 bases. The V gene's germline CDR1 is SGHVS and CDR2 FNYEAQ. The CDR3 runs 13 residues. The ends were cut back, 5 bases at V and 7 bases at J, with 12 bases in the middle. DNA of the CDR3: TGTGCCAGCAGCGTCAATTGGGGGAATGAGCAGTTCTTC. Protein product: CASSVNWGNEQFF.

This clonotype was observed once. This rearrangement joins TRBV20-1 to TRBJ1-2; 7 nucleotides line up with TRBD1. V dropped 0 bases and J dropped 4; count of bases not matched to a gene: 8. The CDR3 loop spans 15 amino acids. Germline V gene lookup returns CDR1 DFQATT and CDR2 SNEGSKA (reference sequence). Here the CDR3 reads CSARDSRTGPYGYTF. The CDR3, as DNA: TGCAGTGCTAGAGACTCACGGACAGGCCCCTATGGCTACACCTTC.

J is TRBJ2-5 and V is TRBV9; D is perhaps TRBD1 (6 bases). This CDR3 has 14 amino acids. Germline CDR1 and CDR2: SGDLS and YYNGEE. V lost 4 bases and J 0 bases, leaving 10 bases between the germline ends. CDR3 in amino acids: CASSRGQYQETQYF. The CDR3 nucleotides are TGTGCCAGCAGCCGAGGACAGTACCAAGAGACCCAGTACTTC.